This passage covers 28 T cell receptor beta chains from one sample sequenced in a study of T cells in Graves' hyperthyroidism and ophthalmopathy. TCR beta CDR3 regions were amplified from RNA. The HTBI primer set served for first-round RT-PCR of the TCR CDR3. MiXCR was run by TCRdb on the multiplex PCR reads, yielding one entry per CDR3 protein. The sample includes hundreds of thousands of distinct CDR3 sequences, roughly 20% seen only once; the top ten take 34%. The sample consisted of blood. These receptors originate from a young man with Graves' ophthalmopathy.

The gene calls are TRBV28 and TRBJ2-1, with D perhaps matching TRBD2 (5 bases). The CDR3 runs to 13 residues. Looked up from germline, CDR1 is MDHEN and CDR2 is SYDVKM. V was pared by 7 bases and J by 6 bases, with 13 bases between. The CDR3 sequence is CASISNRGNEQFF. The CDR3, as DNA: TGTGCCAGCATATCCAACCGGGGCAATGAGCAGTTCTTC.

The chain combines TRBV15 with TRBJ2-5, with 7 bases aligning to TRBD2. The CDR3 extends over 18 amino acids. CDR1 is LNHNV, CDR2 YYDKDF, per germline (reference sequence). Trimming at V came to 3 bases and at J to 5 bases, leaving 18 bases not matched to a gene. CDR3 loop: CATSSSLGLGGPFETQYF. In nucleotides, the CDR3 is TGTGCCACCAGCAGTTCCCTTGGGCTGGGAGGGCCATTCGAGACCCAGTACTTC.

This clonotype was counted between two and nine times. The chain uses TRBV28 and TRBJ1-4; perhaps TRBD1 as D (5 bases). Germline V gene sequence: CDR1 MDHEN, CDR2 SYDVKM. The CDR3 totals 15 residues. V lost 5 bases to trimming and J lost 3 bases, with 13 bases between them. The CDR3 DNA follows: TGTGCCAGCAGTCCCTGGGACGGATCTAATGAAAAACTGTTTTTT. It translates to CASSPWDGSNEKLFF.

This clonotype was seen a handful of times. V usage is TRBV18 and J usage is TRBJ1-3; TRBD1 matches 12 bases. The ends lost 4 bases at V and 2 bases at J; junction bases unmatched: 3. CDR1 KGHSH and CDR2 LQKENI come from the germline V gene. The CDR3 consists of 16 residues. CDR3 bases: TGTGCCAGCTCACGGGACAGGGGGCGAGCTGGAAACACCATATATTTT. Amino acids: CASSRDRGRAGNTIYF.

V usage is TRBV19 and J usage is TRBJ1-6; D call uncertain. The CDR3 totals 15 residues. V was trimmed by 4 bases and J by 7 bases, leaving 14 bases between them. Germline V gene data show CDR1 as LNHDA and CDR2 as SQIVND (reference sequence). The CDR3 region is CASSKGRRVNSPLHF. The CDR3 DNA sequence: TGTGCCAGTAGTAAGGGAAGGAGGGTCAATTCACCCCTCCACTTT. The full variable domain, completed using reference TRBV19 and TRBJ1-6, is DGGITQSPKYLFRKEGQNVTLSCEQNLNHDAMYWYRQDPGQGLRLIYYSQIVNDFQKGDIAEGYSVSREKKESFPLTVTSAQKNPTAFYLCASSKGRRVNSPLHFGNGTRLTVT.

This clonotype was recorded at least ten times. This chain connects TRBV7-2 to TRBJ2-7; TRBD2 matches at 13 bases. CDR1 is SGHTA and CDR2 is FQGNSA in the germline V gene. The V gene end was trimmed by 4 bases and the J gene end by 4 bases; junction bases not matched to a gene: 4. There are 15 residues in the CDR3. The CDR3 sequence is CASSSWTSGGYEQYF. In DNA form, the CDR3 reads TGTGCCAGCAGCTCCTGGACTAGCGGGGGTTACGAGCAGTACTTC.

J is TRBJ2-3 and V is TRBV12-3 or TRBV12-4, with D perhaps TRBD1 (5 bases). The CDR3 loop spans 14 amino acids. Trimming left V 4 bases short and J 2 bases short, with 10 bases between. The CDR3 coding sequence is TGTGCCAGCAGTTCCAGGGAATTCACAGATACGCAGTATTTT. Translating it yields CASSSREFTDTQYF.

V usage is TRBV9 and J usage is TRBJ1-6; 7 nucleotides agree with TRBD1. Looked up from germline, CDR1 is SGDLS and CDR2 is YYNGEE. The CDR3 runs 14 residues. Trimming removed 4 bases from V and 10 bases from J; junction bases left unmatched: 8. CDR3 DNA: TGTGCCAGCAGCAAGGACAGGCTGGCCTCACCCCTCCACTTT. Its translation is CASSKDRLASPLHF.

This clonotype came up a few times. The V gene is TRBV6-6, the J gene TRBJ1-1; D not resolved. This CDR3 is built from 14 residues. Trimming removed 0 bases from V and 5 bases from J, with 10 bases in between. Per the germline V gene, CDR1 is MNHNY and CDR2 is SVGAGI (reference sequence). The DNA for the CDR3 is TGTGCCAGCAGTTACTCTTTCGAGAATACTGAAGCTTTCTTT. Encoded protein: CASSYSFENTEAFF.

This clonotype was counted a few times. The rearrangement joins TRBV20-1 to TRBJ2-7, with 9 bases matching TRBD1. CDR1 and CDR2 from the germline V gene are DFQATT and SNEGSKA (reference sequence). The CDR3 runs to 16 residues. Trimming cost V 0 bases and J 2 bases; bases outside gene matches: 8. In nucleotides, the CDR3 is TGCAGTGCTAGAGATAGCGGACAGGGGACCCCCTACGAGCAGTACTTC. The encoded protein is CSARDSGQGTPYEQYF.

This clonotype was seen at least ten times. V gene TRBV2 combines with J gene TRBJ2-1; D not certain. The V gene's germline CDR1 is SNHLY and CDR2 FYNNEI. There are 11 residues in the CDR3. The V end was cut by 8 bases, the J end by 6 bases, with 8 bases between. The CDR3 nucleotides are TGTGCCAGCGGGCCTCTCAATGAGCAGTTCTTC. This sequence encodes CASGPLNEQFF.

This clonotype was detected a few times. The rearrangement links TRBV7-2 to TRBJ2-1; the D gene is possibly TRBD2 (5 bases). The CDR3 is 14 residues long. V shed 2 bases and J shed 5 bases, with 10 bases lying between them. The germline CDR1 and CDR2 sequences are SGHTA and FQGNSA. The CDR3 spells CASSLLTGNNEQFF. DNA for the CDR3: TGTGCCAGCAGCTTACTAACGGGGAACAATGAGCAGTTCTTC.

The rearrangement uses TRBV6-2 or TRBV6-3 and TRBJ1-2; maybe TRBD1 (6 bases). This CDR3 is 15 amino acids long. Trimming took off 6 bases at V and 0 bases at J, with 14 bases between the two ends. Germline CDR1 reads MNHEY; CDR2 reads SVGEGT. The CDR3 region is CASRSWDTANYGYTF. In DNA form, the CDR3 reads TGTGCCAGCAGGAGTTGGGACACCGCTAACTATGGCTACACCTTC.

In this sample, this clonotype turned up many times. V is TRBV20-1 and J is TRBJ2-7; D uncertain. V dropped 4 bases and J dropped 0 bases, with 13 bases sitting between them. CDR1 is DFQATT and CDR2 is SNEGSKA in the germline V gene (reference sequence). The CDR3 loop spans 14 amino acids. The CDR3 DNA is TGCAGTGCTAATTTAGTCGAAAGCTCCTACGAGCAGTACTTC. Protein product: CSANLVESSYEQYF.

This sequence joins TRBV7-9 and TRBJ2-6; D call uncertain. This CDR3 is 15 amino acids long. Germline loops: CDR1 SEHNR, CDR2 FQNEAQ (reference sequence). V was shortened by 1 base and J by 2 bases, with 6 bases between the two germline ends. CDR3 in DNA: TGTGCCAGCAGCTTAGTCGGGCCTGGGGCCAACGTCCTGACTTTC. This encodes CASSLVGPGANVLTF.

This clonotype has only a few counts. This CDR3 is CSARAGSGAADTQYF. As DNA, the CDR3 is TGCAGTGCTAGAGCAGGGTCCGGGGCGGCAGATACGCAGTATTTT. The rearrangement joins TRBV20-1 to TRBJ2-3; D possibly uses TRBD1 or TRBD2 (5 bases each). The V end was cut by 1 base, the J end by 4 bases, with 15 bases between. Germline V CDR1 and CDR2: DFQATT, SNEGSKA (reference sequence). The CDR3 covers 15 residues.

The chain is built from TRBV30 and TRBJ1-2; the D is unclear. This CDR3 has 11 residues. Germline V CDR1 and CDR2: GTSNPN, SVGIG (reference sequence). Deletions cut 3 bases from V and 1 base from J, with 3 bases between. CDR3 coding DNA: TGTGCCTGGAGCAGTAACTATGGCTACACCTTC. Its translation: CAWSSNYGYTF.

This clonotype was picked up many times. The chain carries TRBV19 and TRBJ2-6, with D hard to call. Germline CDR1 and CDR2: LNHDA and SQIVND (reference sequence). V dropped 8 bases and J dropped 2 bases, with 13 bases sitting between them. The CDR3 extends over 15 amino acids. The CDR3 loop is CASGDAGTGANVLTF. The DNA for the CDR3 is TGTGCCAGTGGTGATGCTGGGACTGGGGCCAACGTCCTGACTTTC.

The gene calls are TRBV9 and TRBJ1-3, with D uncertain. The V gene lost 0 bases and the J gene lost 4 bases, with 14 bases spanning the gap. The CDR3 sequence is 16 residues long. Germline V gene data show CDR1 as SGDLS and CDR2 as YYNGEE. The CDR3 loop is CASSVGQHPDGNTIYF. As DNA, the CDR3 is TGTGCCAGCAGCGTAGGCCAACACCCAGACGGAAACACCATATATTTT.

This clonotype was counted many times. This rearrangement joins TRBV7-2 to TRBJ2-7, with 7 bases fitting TRBD1. Losses at the gene ends were 5 bases for V and 6 bases for J; bases not matched to a gene: 10. CDR1 is SGHTA, CDR2 FQGNSA, per germline. There are 14 residues in the CDR3. The CDR3 region is CASSRNTGVSEQYF. The CDR3 DNA follows: TGTGCCAGCAGCCGGAATACAGGGGTGAGCGAGCAGTACTTC. Together with reference TRBV7-2 and TRBJ2-7, the CDR3 gives the full variable domain: GAGVSQSPSNKVTEKGKDVELRCDPISGHTALYWYRQSLGQGLEFLIYFQGNSAPDKSGLPSDRFSAERTGGSVSTLTIQRTQQEDSAVYLCASSRNTGVSEQYFGPGTRLTVT.

The CDR3: CASSQGTPDRYEQYF. The CDR3, as DNA: TGTGCCAGCAGCCAAGGGACCCCAGATCGTTACGAGCAGTACTTC. The chain carries TRBV6-1 and TRBJ2-7; the D gene could be TRBD1 or TRBD2 (5 bases each). The CDR3 is 15 amino acids. V was pared by 6 bases and J by 4 bases, with 19 bases between. Germline lookup yields CDR1 MNHNS and CDR2 SASEGT.

This clonotype has a single count. The chain employs TRBV9 and TRBJ1-1, with D maybe TRBD1 (5 bases). The CDR3 has 16 amino acids. V was pared by 0 bases and J by 0 bases, with 12 bases between. From germline, CDR1 is SGDLS and CDR2 YYNGEE. CDR3 region: CASSVGGGTLNTEAFF. CDR3 in DNA: TGTGCCAGCAGCGTAGGGGGGGGGACCTTGAACACTGAAGCTTTCTTT.

This clonotype was recorded many times. The chain combines TRBV6-5 with TRBJ2-7; TRBD1 aligns across 8 bases. This CDR3 has 14 residues. Per germline, CDR1 MNHEY and CDR2 SVGAGI. V gave up 3 bases and J gave up 2 bases; unmatched junction bases: 3. CDR3 sequence: CASSYGTGPYEQYF. For the CDR3, the DNA is TGTGCCAGCAGTTATGGGACAGGCCCCTACGAGCAGTACTTC.

In its sample, this clonotype was seen a few times. The genes are TRBV5-1 and TRBJ2-7; 7 nucleotides agree with TRBD1. CDR3 length: 15 residues. Germline values: CDR1 SGHRS, CDR2 YFSETQ. V trimming: 1 base; J trimming: 6 bases; junction bases outside the gene matches: 10. The CDR3 DNA sequence: TGCGCCAGCAGCTTGAAGACAGGGTTCTTCTCCGAGCAGTACTTC. Translation gives CASSLKTGFFSEQYF. Together with reference TRBV5-1 and TRBJ2-7, the CDR3 gives the full variable domain: KAGVTQTPRYLIKTRGQQVTLSCSPISGHRSVSWYQQTPGQGLQFLFEYFSETQRNKGNFPGRFSGRQFSNSRSEMNVSTLELGDSALYLCASSLKTGFFSEQYFGPGTRLTVT.

A few counts support this clonotype. The J gene is TRBJ2-7, the V gene TRBV20-1; a possible D gene is TRBD1 (6 bases). Per the germline V gene, CDR1 is DFQATT and CDR2 is SNEGSKA (reference sequence). There are 14 residues in the CDR3. V was pared by 5 bases and J by 2 bases, with 16 bases between. CDR3: CSAGSRDKTYEQYF. In DNA form, the CDR3 reads TGCAGTGCTGGGTCCCGGGACAAGACCTACGAGCAGTACTTC.

The rearrangement links TRBV27 to TRBJ2-3; tentatively, D is TRBD1 (6 bases). This CDR3 contains 13 residues. The germline V gene encodes CDR1 MNHEY and CDR2 SMNVEV (reference sequence). The V end was cut by 7 bases, the J end by 4 bases, with 12 bases between. The CDR3 DNA reads as TGTGCCAGCAATTGGGCAGGGGCAGATACGCAGTATTTT. Translated, it gives CASNWAGADTQYF.

This clonotype has only a few counts. The chain has TRBV11-2 and TRBJ2-1; D call uncertain. In germline, CDR1 is SGHAT, CDR2 FQNNGV. This CDR3 is built from 12 residues. V was trimmed by 5 bases and J by 7 bases, leaving 9 bases between them. The CDR3 coding sequence is TGTGCCAGCAGCCCCCCCACGAATGAGCAGTTCTTC. Protein: CASSPPTNEQFF.

This clonotype was seen only a few times. V gene TRBV15 combines with J gene TRBJ1-5; the D gene is possibly TRBD1 (5 bases). The CDR3 extends over 13 amino acids. Trimming took off 5 bases at V and 4 bases at J, with 9 bases between the two ends. CDR1 is LNHNV and CDR2 is YYDKDF in the germline V gene (reference sequence). CDR3 protein: CATSGHRNQPQHF. The CDR3 coding sequence is TGTGCCACCAGCGGACATAGAAATCAGCCCCAGCATTTT.